The rows below give T cell receptor beta chains drawn from one sample of a study of control samples from healthy donors and cancer patients. This table comes from immunoSEQ multiplex PCR, and its TCRdb copy is limited to in-frame clones, with some not included. The sample holds about 120,000 clones; 80% to 90% are singletons and the top ten take almost 40%. Specimen: blood. Every receptor here comes from a man aged 50-59 years in good health. Both conserved end residues are part of each CDR3. A D gene is named only where the DNA matches it firmly. The listing skips clone size in some rows; elsewhere it reads once, few, many or a size class.

clone size	V gene	J gene	D gene	CDR3 protein	CDR3 DNA
.	TRBV3-1/TRBV3-2	TRBJ1-2	.	CASSQEFLRGNYGYTF	TGTGCCAGCAGCCAAGAGTTTCTACGGGGCAACTATGGCTACACCTTC
.	TRBV30	TRBJ1-3	TRBD1	CAWSEGYGTDSGNTIYF	TGTGCCTGGAGTGAGGGTTACGGGACAGACTCTGGAAACACCATATATTTT
.	TRBV5-1	TRBJ1-4	TRBD1	CASSGDSPNEKLFF	TGCGCCAGCAGCGGGGACAGTCCGAATGAAAAACTGTTTTTT
.	TRBV12-3/TRBV12-4	TRBJ1-2	.	CASRNRAEYGYTF	TGTGCCAGCAGGAACAGGGCGGAGTATGGCTACACCTTC
.	TRBV3-1/TRBV3-2	TRBJ1-1	.	CASSQRGYTEAFF	TGTGCCAGCAGCCAGCGGGGGTACACTGAAGCTTTCTTT
.	TRBV15	TRBJ2-7	TRBD1	CATSRETPGQAFYEQYF	TGTGCCACCAGCAGAGAGACTCCGGGACAGGCGTTCTACGAGCAGTACTTC
.	TRBV4-3	TRBJ2-5	.	CASSPNGALGETQYF	TGCGCCAGCAGCCCCAACGGGGCCTTAGGGGAGACCCAGTACTTC
few	TRBV11-3	TRBJ2-7	.	CASSSRTGYEQYF	TGTGCCAGCAGCTCCAGGACGGGATACGAGCAGTACTTC
.	TRBV6-5	TRBJ1-5	TRBD1	CASSPRTGGREPQHF	TGTGCCAGCAGCCCCAGGACAGGGGGCAGGGAGCCCCAGCATTTT
.	TRBV7-2	TRBJ2-3	.	CASSLGSMASTDTQYF	TGTGCCAGCAGCTTAGGGTCGATGGCTAGCACAGATACGCAGTATTTT
.	TRBV7-2	TRBJ1-6	TRBD1	CASSAIDRGNSPLHF	TGTGCCAGCAGCGCCATTGACAGGGGTAATTCACCCCTCCACTTT
.	TRBV3-1/TRBV3-2	TRBJ1-2	.	CASSLGTKPSNYGYTF	TGTGCCAGCAGCCTAGGGACAAAGCCTTCTAACTATGGCTACACCTTC
.	TRBV27	TRBJ2-7	TRBD1	CASRPTGGSYEQYF	TGTGCCAGCAGACCCACAGGGGGATCCTACGAGCAGTACTTC
.	TRBV14	TRBJ2-5	.	CASSQDTGRAETQYF	TGTGCCAGCAGCCAAGATACGGGCAGGGCTGAGACCCAGTACTTC
.	TRBV19	TRBJ1-4	.	CASSPVGRVHEKLFF	TGTGCCAGTAGCCCAGTCGGCCGAGTGCATGAAAAACTGTTTTTT
.	TRBV6-5	TRBJ2-3	TRBD2	CASRLAGSTDTQYF	TGTGCCAGCAGGCTAGCGGGGAGCACAGATACGCAGTATTTT
.	TRBV5-1	TRBJ1-3	TRBD1	CASSLGTGGFGNTIYF	TGCGCCAGCAGCCTGGGGACAGGGGGCTTCGGAAACACCATATATTTT
.	TRBV24-1	TRBJ1-4	.	CATSDQTGKLFF	TGTGCCACCAGTGACCAGACAGGAAAACTGTTTTTT
.	TRBV25-1	TRBJ2-2	.	CASSDLTRANTGELFF	TGTGCCAGCAGTGATCTCACACGCGCGAACACCGGGGAGCTGTTTTTT
.	TRBV6-1	TRBJ1-3	.	CASSDTPGLRGNTIYF	TGTGCCAGCAGTGACACTCCGGGCTTGAGAGGAAACACCATATATTTT
.	TRBV19	TRBJ1-2	.	CASSTGSAIYGYTF	TGTGCCAGTAGTACGGGCTCGGCGATCTATGGCTACACCTTC
few	TRBV18	TRBJ1-5	TRBD1	CASSPGGGDQPQHF	TGTGCCAGCTCACCAGGAGGGGGCGATCAGCCCCAGCATTTT
.	TRBV27	TRBJ2-1	TRBD1	CASTGTGHHEQFF	TGTGCCAGCACGGGGACAGGGCATCATGAGCAGTTCTTC
.	TRBV5-1	TRBJ1-1	.	CASSLTGFFISDTEAFF	TGCGCCAGCAGCTTGACAGGGTTCTTTATCTCGGACACTGAAGCTTTCTTT